These T cell receptor beta chains were read from a single sample in a study of regulatory T cells in long-lasting Graves disease. TCRdb fed the multiplex PCR reads into MiXCR, producing one record per CDR3 protein. Altogether hundreds of thousands of distinct CDR3 sequences are present, 15% to 20% being singletons, with the ten largest covering around 12%. The sample was also reused in another study, on T cells in Graves' hyperthyroidism and ophthalmopathy.

Sample: peripheral blood mononuclear cells (PBMCs), taken at new diagnosis, from a patient treated with antithyroid drugs. All receptors come from a man aged 18 to 35 with Graves disease. CDR3s include the opening cysteine and the closing phenylalanine or tryptophan. D genes are given only for firm matches. Some rows have no size entry. The others give once, few or many, or a class for an expanded clone.

TRBJ1-2 | NA | TRBV20-1 | NA | TGCAGTGCTAGAGAACCGACATATGGCTACACCTTC | CSAREPTYGYTF
TRBJ2-5 | TRBD1 | TRBV5-4 | few | TGTGCCAGCAGCCGGGATACAGGGGTTGGAGAGACCCAGTACTTC | CASSRDTGVGETQYF
TRBJ2-5 | NA | TRBV5-5 | few | TGTGCCAGCAGCTTAATACGGGACACCGGCCGAGAGACCCAGTACTTC | CASSLIRDTGRETQYF
TRBJ1-2 | NA | TRBV20-1 | few | TGCAGTGCGAGTAGTGGGGCAGGTGGCTACACCTTC | CSASSGAGGYTF
TRBJ2-2 | NA | TRBV27 | NA | TGTGCCAGCAGTTTATTCCCTCGGAGGGAGCTGTTTTTT | CASSLFPRRELFF
TRBJ2-3 | TRBD1 | TRBV13 | many | TGTGCCAGCAGCCAAGGGGGCGGCACAGATACGCAGTATTTT | CASSQGGGTDTQYF
TRBJ1-2 | TRBD1 | TRBV29-1 | few | TGCAGCGTTAAGCTGGGACAGGGGAACTATGGCTACACCTTC | CSVKLGQGNYGYTF
TRBJ2-1 | NA | TRBV11-2 | NA | TGTGCCAGCAGCCACACCCCCGGCAGGGTCCCCTACAATGAGCAGTTCTTC | CASSHTPGRVPYNEQFF
TRBJ2-1 | NA | TRBV7-3 | few | TGTGCCAGCAGCCACACCGGGACCGGGGCGGGCAATGAGCAGTTCTTC | CASSHTGTGAGNEQFF
TRBJ1-5 | NA | TRBV12-3/TRBV12-4 | many | TGCGCCAGCAGCCCTAGGGGGGATCAGCCCCAGCATTTT | CASSPRGDQPQHF
TRBJ2-2 | TRBD2 | TRBV3-1 | many | TGTGCCAGCAGGGGGACTAGCGGAGTAACCGGGGAGCTGTTTTTT | CASRGTSGVTGELFF
TRBJ2-7 | NA | TRBV9 | many | TGTGCCAGCAGCGTAGGAGGGGACCTCTACGAGCAGTACTTC | CASSVGGDLYEQYF
TRBJ2-1 | NA | TRBV2 | many | TGTGCCAGCAGTGAAGATCCTGAGCAGTTCTTC | CASSEDPEQFF
TRBJ2-7 | NA | TRBV6-1 | many | TGTGCCAGCAGTACTAGGGACTTCCGCTACGAGCAGTACTTC | CASSTRDFRYEQYF
TRBJ2-3 | NA | TRBV7-6 | many | TGTGCCAGCAGCTTAGGTGCAGGGGATGGGGATACGCAGTATTTT | CASSLGAGDGDTQYF
TRBJ1-5 | NA | TRBV10-3 | NA | TGTGCCATCAGTGGGAGCAGGGGCAATCAGCCCCAGCATTTT | CAISGSRGNQPQHF
TRBJ1-2 | TRBD1 | TRBV28 | few | TGTGCCAGCAGTAGGACAGGGCAGGGGCTTAACTATGGCTACACCTTC | CASSRTGQGLNYGYTF
TRBJ2-2 | NA | TRBV6-1 | many | TGTGCCACCCACCTTAGCGGGAACACCGGGGAGCTGTTTTTT | CATHLSGNTGELFF
TRBJ2-7 | TRBD1 | TRBV29-1 | once | TGCAGCGTGGGGGACAGCCAACTGGGTACCTACGAGCAGTACTTC | CSVGDSQLGTYEQYF
TRBJ2-3 | NA | TRBV20-1 | many | TGCAGTGCTAGAGATCCCAAGCGGAACACAGATACGCAGTATTTT | CSARDPKRNTDTQYF
TRBJ2-3 | NA | TRBV13 | few | TGTGCCAGCAGCGTGACTAGTAGTGGAAGTCGCGCAGATACGCAGTATTTT | CASSVTSSGSRADTQYF
TRBJ2-1 | TRBD2 | TRBV2 | many | TGTGCCAGCAGTGAGGGACTAGCGGTCTCCTACAATGAGCAGTTCTTC | CASSEGLAVSYNEQFF
TRBJ2-5 | NA | TRBV12-3/TRBV12-4 | many | TGTGCCAGCAAACTATCGCGGAGGTTGGAGACCCAGTACTTC | CASKLSRRLETQYF
TRBJ2-5 | NA | TRBV3-1 | NA | TGTGCCAGCAGCCACTCCGGCTCCCAAGAGACCCAGTACTTC | CASSHSGSQETQYF
TRBJ2-2 | NA | TRBV5-1 | few | TGCGCCAGCAGCCCCCCCTCTAGCACCGGGGAGCTGTTTTTT | CASSPPSSTGELFF
TRBJ2-5 | NA | TRBV7-3 | few | TGTGCCAGCAGCTTTTACGACGAGGGGGAGGGGAGCGTAGAGACCCAGTACTTC | CASSFYDEGEGSVETQYF
TRBJ2-7 | NA | TRBV12-3/TRBV12-4 | many | TGTGCCAGCAGCCCCATGACAGCCACCTACGAGCAGTACTTC | CASSPMTATYEQYF
TRBJ2-7 | NA | TRBV27 | many | TGTGCCAGCAGCTGGGACCCATTCTACGAGCAGTACTTC | CASSWDPFYEQYF
TRBJ2-3 | TRBD2 | TRBV7-8 | many | TGTGCCAGCAGCTCCCCGGGACTAAGTCCCACAGATACGCAGTATTTT | CASSSPGLSPTDTQYF
TRBJ2-1 | NA | TRBV15 | NA | TGTGCCACCAGCAGAGATAGGGGACTGGCCTACAATGAGCAGTTCTTC | CATSRDRGLAYNEQFF
TRBJ1-4 | NA | TRBV9 | few | TGTGCCAGCAGCGGGCCTCATGGAGGGAATGAAAAACTGTTTTTT | CASSGPHGGNEKLFF
TRBJ2-1 | NA | TRBV7-3 | NA | TGTGCCAGCAGCTTAAGCCCAGGGCACTCCTACAATGAGCAGTTCTTC | CASSLSPGHSYNEQFF
TRBJ1-1 | NA | TRBV20-1 | many | TGCAGTGCTAAGGCCAACCCCAGGGGCACTGAAGCTTTCTTT | CSAKANPRGTEAFF
TRBJ1-1 | NA | TRBV28 | many | TGTGCCAGCAGTTTGGGGGTGAGGAACACTGAAGCTTTCTTT | CASSLGVRNTEAFF
TRBJ2-1 | TRBD1 | TRBV11-2 | many | TGTGCCAGCAGCTTACCCGGGACAGGGAGAAATGAGCAGTTCTTC | CASSLPGTGRNEQFF
TRBJ1-6 | NA | TRBV9 | NA | TGTGCCAGCAGCGTGTTAGACAGTGGTTCACCCCTCCACTTT | CASSVLDSGSPLHF
TRBJ1-5 | TRBD1 | TRBV12-3/TRBV12-4 | many | TGTGCCAGCAGTTTAGTAGGGGGCGACCAGCCCCAGCATTTT | CASSLVGGDQPQHF
TRBJ1-2 | NA | TRBV29-1 | NA | TGCAGCGTTGAAGACAGGGATAACTATGGCTACACCTTC | CSVEDRDNYGYTF
TRBJ2-3 | NA | TRBV20-1 | many | TGCAGTGCTAGAACCACGACAGGCACAGATACGCAGTATTTT | CSARTTTGTDTQYF
TRBJ2-2 | NA | TRBV27 | many | TGTGCCAGTCACTCCGGGCCTAACACCGGGGAGCTGTTTTTT | CASHSGPNTGELFF
TRBJ2-6 | NA | TRBV18 | many | TGTGCCAGCTCACCAACTCGAGACTCTGGGGCCAACGTCCTGACTTTC | CASSPTRDSGANVLTF
TRBJ2-7 | TRBD1 | TRBV20-1 | few | TGCAGTGCTGCGCTTGGGACAGGGGGCTACGAGCAGTACTTC | CSAALGTGGYEQYF
TRBJ2-7 | NA | TRBV6-1 | few | TGTGCCAGCAGGGTGCAGGGCTTCCAGCGGAGCCCCGGATACGAGCAGTACTTC | CASRVQGFQRSPGYEQYF
TRBJ2-1 | TRBD2 | TRBV28 | NA | TGTGCCAGCAGCCGAGGGACTAGCGGGAGAGGTGAGCAGTTCTTC | CASSRGTSGRGEQFF
TRBJ2-7 | NA | TRBV7-9 | few | TGTGCCACCCAGGAGCGGGACGAGCAGTACTTC | CATQERDEQYF
TRBJ2-1 | TRBD2 | TRBV7-9 | many | TGTGCCAGCAGCTTTAGCGGGGGCCACAATGAGCAGTTCTTC | CASSFSGGHNEQFF
TRBJ1-2 | NA | TRBV25-1 | NA | TGTGCCAGCAGTACCATCGGGGATAGCTACACCTTC | CASSTIGDSYTF
TRBJ2-5 | NA | TRBV3-1 | many | TGTGCCAGCAGCCAAGGAACCGTCAAAGAGACCCAGTACTTC | CASSQGTVKETQYF
TRBJ1-5 | NA | TRBV20-1 | few | TGCAGTGCGAGGGATGGAATCTACCAGCCCCAGCATTTT | CSARDGIYQPQHF
TRBJ2-3 | NA | TRBV20-1 | NA | TGCAGTGCCACCCTCTACATCACCGATACGCAGTATTTT | CSATLYITDTQYF
TRBJ2-1 | NA | TRBV6-5 | NA | TGTGCCAGCAGTTACACGCTAGACAATGAGCAGTTCTTC | CASSYTLDNEQFF
TRBJ1-5 | NA | TRBV20-1 | NA | TGCAGTGCTAGAGATCCAGGGGACTATAGCAATCAGCCCCAGCATTTT | CSARDPGDYSNQPQHF
TRBJ2-1 | NA | TRBV5-1 | NA | TGTGCCAACAGCTTAGCGACCTCCTACAATGAGCAGTTCTTC | CANSLATSYNEQFF
TRBJ2-1 | NA | TRBV2 | many | TGTGCCAGCAGTGAAGGGAGGGTCCCCTACAATGAGCAGTTCTTC | CASSEGRVPYNEQFF
TRBJ2-7 | TRBD2 | TRBV7-9 | many | TGTGCCAGCAGCTTTGAGCGGGAGTGGGGTTGGGAGCAGTACTTC | CASSFEREWGWEQYF